This T cell receptor beta chain was identified in a study of cytomegalovirus exposure and HLA in healthy donors. General observations from the study: Evidence from a later analysis indicated that most CMV-associated TCR beta chains looked HLA-restricted. Available immune exposure information covered CMV serostatus only. It was likely that a cluster of highly shared sequence variants was a sequencing artifact. Certain indistinguishable V segments, among them TRBV6-2 and TRBV6-3, were excluded.

About this clone: No antigen is known for it.

Germline V gene sequence: CDR1 KGHSH, CDR2 LQKENI. The CDR3 is made up of 16 amino acids. V shed 5 bases, J shed 1 base, and the junction held 6 bases outside the gene matches. Primers for the PCR totalled 60 Vbeta and 13 Jbeta. The repertoire was sequenced with immunoSEQ multiplex PCR; TCRdb's copy has only in-frame clones and lacks some. Of about 160,000 clones listed, approximately 84% are singletons. The sequence derives from a man aged 45-65 years in good health and CMV-seropositive. This chain links TRBV18 with TRBJ1-5, with 9 bases identical to TRBD1. Sequenced sample: PBMCs. CDR3: CASSLQGAGSNQPQHF. The CDR3 coding sequence is TGTGCCAGCTCATTACAGGGGGCCGGGAGCAATCAGCCCCAGCATTTT.